There are many counts of the clone carrying this TCR beta chain. The antigen is undetermined. Germline-derived CDR1 and CDR2 are MDHEN and SYDVKM. The V and J ends lost 3 bases and 2 bases respectively, with 2 bases between them. CDR3 length equals 11 residues. TCRdb keeps only in-frame clones here, not all; method: immunoSEQ multiplex PCR. The sample presents more than 40,000 clones, none singletons. The sample belongs to a study of T cells after posttransplantation cyclophosphamide. General study points: After PTCy, TRB diversity resembled that of CNI/methotrexate controls. Later blood repertoires were often dominated by clones from the donor CD8+ memory compartment. TRB overlap between skin or GI tissue T cells and blood was limited.

This related bone marrow graft donor gave peripheral blood on the day of marrow donation. Sequencing was carried out using PBMCs. This sequence originates from a man aged 35 to 55 in good health, CMV-negative, and a related stem cell transplant donor. This chain connects TRBV28 to TRBJ2-7; D is unresolved. CDR3 nucleotide sequence: TGTGCCAGCAGTTTCGCCTACGAGCAGTACTTC. Translation gives CASSFAYEQYF.